The clone carrying this T cell receptor (beta chain) was detected ten times or more. This sample was taken from a study of T cells in Graves' hyperthyroidism and ophthalmopathy. RNA transcripts yielded amplified TCR beta CDR3 regions. A first-round RT-PCR of the TCR CDR3 used the HTBI primer set. One entry per CDR3 protein, called by TCRdb with MiXCR from the multiplex PCR reads. The sample lists around 280,000 distinct CDR3 sequences, roughly 14% occurring once. V shed 4 bases, J shed 2 bases, and the junction held 9 bases outside the gene matches. The CDR3 is 16 residues long. Germline lookup yields CDR1 SGHDT and CDR2 YYEEEE.

The sequence was collected from a woman aged 25 to 39 with Graves' hyperthyroidism that later progressed to Graves' ophthalmopathy. Sample: blood. The chain recombines TRBV5-6 with TRBJ2-1, with 7 bases fitting TRBD1. CDR3 sequence: CASSPITGETYNEQFF. CDR3 in DNA: TGTGCCAGCAGCCCGATAACAGGGGAGACCTACAATGAGCAGTTCTTC.